The T cell receptor (beta chain) under discussion was sequenced for a study of shared clonotypes between healthy human individuals. Turning to this clone: Its antigen is not identified.

Study conclusions and caveats: The study drew on few donors, limiting represented genetic and exposure-history diversity.

Each replicate PCR on the sorted subsets used around 200 ng DNA (approximately 33,000 T cell genomes). Sequencing used immunoSEQ multiplex PCR; TCRdb keeps in-frame clones, though not all of them. This table has around 980,000 clones, approximately 78% appearing once. This receptor was obtained from a man aged 18-30 years in good health. Some clones in this sample may be carry-over from other donors' samples. The source material was memory CD4+ T cells from PBMCs. Described subset: CD45RA-negative fraction.

The CDR3 DNA sequence: TGTGCCAGAAGCCAAAACGGACTAGCGGGAGGGGCAGATACGCAGTATTTT. It translates to CARSQNGLAGGADTQYF. V and J are TRBV5-3 and TRBJ2-3; 15 bases are a match to TRBD2. TRBV5-3 is placed among ORFs of uncertain function. With V trimmed by 4 bases and J by 4 bases, 7 bases remained unmatched. The CDR3 is made up of 17 amino acids.